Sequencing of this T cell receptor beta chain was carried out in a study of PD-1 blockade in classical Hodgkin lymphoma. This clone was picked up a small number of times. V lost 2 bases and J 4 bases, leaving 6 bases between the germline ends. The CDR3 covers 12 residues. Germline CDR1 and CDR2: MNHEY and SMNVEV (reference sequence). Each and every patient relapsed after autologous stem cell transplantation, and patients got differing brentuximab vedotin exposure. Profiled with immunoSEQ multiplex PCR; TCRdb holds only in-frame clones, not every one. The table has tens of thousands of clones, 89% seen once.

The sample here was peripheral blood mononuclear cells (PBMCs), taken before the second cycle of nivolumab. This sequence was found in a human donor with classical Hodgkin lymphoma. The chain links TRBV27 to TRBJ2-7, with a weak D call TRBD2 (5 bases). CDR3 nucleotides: TGTGCCAGCAGTTTACGAGGGTACGAGCAGTACTTC. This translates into CASSLRGYEQYF.